Following are 32 T cell receptor beta chains from one sample sequenced in a study of blood T cell repertoires in COVID-19. Measured with immunoSEQ multiplex PCR; TCRdb has only the in-frame clones, and not every one. Seen here are about 120,000 clones, approximately 90% observed once, and the top ten hold 1.5% to 2%. The sample was peripheral blood. The receptors here all came from a human donor with active COVID-19. The donor label of this sample is uncertain.

The chain joins TRBV5-5 to TRBJ2-5, with TRBD2 identical over 7 bases. From germline, CDR1 is SGHKS and CDR2 YYEKEE (reference sequence). CDR3 length: 15 residues. V was pared by 6 bases and J by 1 base, with 9 bases of the junction left unmatched. CDR3 sequence: CASTPSLAAQETQYF. The CDR3 DNA reads TGTGCCAGCACCCCTTCTCTAGCGGCCCAAGAGACCCAGTACTTC.

DNA for the CDR3: TGTGCCTGGAGTGCCTTGCGGGGTTCCTACAATGAGCAGTTCTTC. Its protein product is CAWSALRGSYNEQFF. The rearrangement links TRBV30 to TRBJ2-1; a weak D match, TRBD2 (6 bases). The germline V and J ends were trimmed by 1 base and 1 base, with 11 bases remaining between them. This CDR3 contains 15 residues. The V gene's germline CDR1 is GTSNPN and CDR2 SVGIG (reference sequence).

The chain links TRBV4-3 to TRBJ2-7; 12 bases agree with TRBD2. Trimming took 0 bases from V and 1 from J; bases not matched to a gene: 7. Germline V CDR1 and CDR2: LGHNA, YSLEER. The CDR3 loop spans 18 amino acids. CDR3 loop: CASSQDTSGGPLSYEQYF. The CDR3 region has the DNA TGCGCCAGCAGCCAAGATACTAGCGGGGGGCCTCTATCCTACGAGCAGTACTTC.

The J gene is TRBJ1-6, the V gene TRBV4-3; possible D gene TRBD1, 5 bases. V lost 1 base and J 9 bases, leaving 13 bases between the germline ends. The V gene's germline CDR1 is LGHNA and CDR2 YSLEER. The length of the CDR3 is 15 residues. This chain's CDR3 is CASSQVTQGGSPLHF. The CDR3 DNA reads TGCGCCAGCAGCCAAGTCACGCAGGGCGGTTCACCCCTCCACTTT.

J is TRBJ1-5 and V is TRBV5-6; 7 bases are shared with TRBD1. The CDR3 covers 15 residues. With V trimmed by 3 bases and J by 3 bases, 6 bases remained unmatched. From germline, CDR1 is SGHDT and CDR2 YYEEEE. CDR3 amino acids: CASSSRGFVNQPQHF. For the CDR3, the DNA is TGTGCCAGCAGCTCCAGGGGGTTTGTCAATCAGCCCCAGCATTTT.

The chain recombines TRBV19 with TRBJ2-3, with 13 nucleotides matching TRBD2. The CDR3 covers 16 residues. Trimming removed 3 bases from V and 5 bases from J; junction bases left unmatched: 5. In germline, CDR1 is LNHDA, CDR2 SQIVND (reference sequence). This CDR3 reads CASSITSGGAGDTQYF. As DNA, the CDR3 is TGTGCCAGTAGTATCACTAGCGGGGGGGCCGGAGATACGCAGTATTTT.

The chain links TRBV27 to TRBJ1-5, with D possibly being TRBD1 (5 bases). The length of the CDR3 is 15 residues. V dropped 6 bases and J dropped 9 bases, with 21 bases sitting between them. Germline lookup yields CDR1 MNHEY and CDR2 SMNVEV (reference sequence). The CDR3 sequence is CASRRTGQGFTPQHF. The DNA for the CDR3 is TGTGCCAGCAGAAGGACCGGGCAGGGTTTTACGCCCCAGCATTTT.

The gene calls are TRBV29-1 and TRBJ1-2; the D gene is possibly TRBD1 (5 bases). The germline CDR1 and CDR2 sequences are SQVTM and ANQGSEA. The V end was cut by 3 bases, the J end by 9 bases, with 11 bases between. This CDR3 comprises 11 residues. The CDR3 region is CSVEEGTRYTF. The CDR3 DNA sequence: TGCAGCGTTGAGGAGGGGACCCGCTACACCTTC.

V is TRBV19 and J is TRBJ2-5; 7 positions match TRBD1. The CDR3 length is 13 residues. Per germline, CDR1 LNHDA and CDR2 SQIVND (reference sequence). Unmatched junction bases numbered 4, after V lost 6 bases and J lost 3 bases. The CDR3, as DNA: TGTGCCAGTAGACGGACAGGAGAAGAGACCCAGTACTTC. Protein: CASRRTGEETQYF.

The V call is TRBV10-3, the J call TRBJ2-7, with 7 bases that match TRBD1. Looked up from germline, CDR1 is ENHRY and CDR2 is SYGVKD. V was clipped by 2 bases and J by 3 bases; unmatched bases: 7. The CDR3 sequence is 15 residues long. The CDR3, as DNA: TGTGCCATCAGTGAGGACGGGGACAGATACTACGAGCAGTACTTC. This sequence encodes CAISEDGDRYYEQYF.

The V and J genes are TRBV15 and TRBJ1-6; perhaps TRBD1 as D (5 bases). V was clipped by 0 bases and J by 10 bases, with 10 bases between them. This CDR3 contains 14 residues. From germline, CDR1 is LNHNV and CDR2 YYDKDF (reference sequence). The CDR3 protein is CATSREQVGSPLHF. The DNA of the CDR3 is TGTGCCACCAGCAGAGAACAGGTCGGGTCACCCCTCCACTTT.

Only a few counts were recorded for this clone. V gene TRBV7-6 combines with J gene TRBJ1-6; D not resolved. The length of the CDR3 is 16 residues. Germline V gene data show CDR1 as SGHVS and CDR2 as FNYEAQ. V dropped 4 bases and J dropped 5 bases, with 15 bases sitting between them. CDR3: CASSSVGEQNNSPLHF. CDR3 DNA sequence: TGTGCCAGCAGCTCGGTGGGCGAACAGAATAATTCACCCCTCCACTTT.

V and J are TRBV28 and TRBJ1-2; weak D call: TRBD1 (6 bases). The length of the CDR3 is 12 residues. V was trimmed by 5 bases and J by 6 bases, leaving 10 bases between them. The germline V gene encodes CDR1 MDHEN and CDR2 SYDVKM. In DNA, the CDR3 is TGTGCCAGCAGTATTCAGGGGCATGGCTACACCTTC. Protein sequence: CASSIQGHGYTF.

The CDR3 sequence: CASSDGRGTYTEAFF. Here the CDR3 DNA reads TGTGCCAGCAGTGATGGCAGGGGAACCTACACTGAAGCTTTCTTT. The rearrangement links TRBV6-1 to TRBJ1-1, with D possibly matching TRBD1 (6 bases). Trimming left V 3 bases short and J 3 bases short, with 14 bases between. The CDR3 length is 15 residues. The germline V gene has CDR1 MNHNS and CDR2 SASEGT.

This rearrangement joins TRBV3-1 (or the pseudogene TRBV3-2) to TRBJ2-5, with TRBD2 matching over 11 bases. V shed 10 bases and J 4 bases; nucleotides not matched to a gene: 11. This CDR3 spans 15 amino acids. Germline V CDR1 and CDR2: LGHDT, YNNKEL (reference sequence). The CDR3 loop reads CATSTSGAPLETQYF. The CDR3 nucleotides read TGTGCCACCTCGACTAGCGGGGCTCCTCTAGAGACCCAGTACTTC.

The chain uses TRBV7-2 and TRBJ2-3; 9 nucleotides align to TRBD2. CDR1 SGHTA and CDR2 FQGNSA come from the germline V gene. V shed 2 bases, J shed 4 bases, and the junction held 7 bases outside the gene matches. This CDR3 region has 16 residues. The CDR3 region has the DNA TGTGCCAGCAGCTTATTAGGCGGGGGGGTTTCAGATACGCAGTATTTT. Translation gives CASSLLGGGVSDTQYF.

The chain employs TRBV7-2 and TRBJ2-1; a possible D gene is TRBD1 (5 bases). Germline CDR1 is SGHTA and CDR2 is FQGNSA. This CDR3 contains 14 residues. V was trimmed by 1 base and J by 7 bases, leaving 11 bases between them. As DNA, the CDR3 is TGTGCCAGCAGCTTAGTAAGGGGTTTGAATGAGCAGTTCTTC. It translates to CASSLVRGLNEQFF.

CDR3 in amino acids: CASRSLGGLGEQYF. CDR3 nucleotide sequence: TGTGCCAGCAGAAGCCTCGGGGGGCTGGGGGAGCAGTACTTC. The chain combines TRBV6-5 with TRBJ2-7; a weak D match, TRBD2 (7 bases). There are 14 residues in the CDR3. Germline CDR1 reads MNHEY; CDR2 reads SVGAGI. Trimming removed 6 bases from V and 7 bases from J, with 19 bases in between.

The rearrangement uses TRBV27 and TRBJ2-5, with 9 nucleotides matching TRBD2. The V gene end was trimmed by 2 bases and the J gene end by 2 bases; junction bases not matched to a gene: 3. Germline CDR1 is MNHEY and CDR2 is SMNVEV (reference sequence). This CDR3 comprises 15 residues. Written as DNA, the CDR3 is TGTGCCAGCAGTTTAGCGGGGGGGCCGCAAGAGACCCAGTACTTC. As protein: CASSLAGGPQETQYF.

The genes are TRBV7-2 and TRBJ2-2; 10 bases match TRBD1. V shed 1 base and J 5 bases; nucleotides not matched to a gene: 7. From germline, CDR1 is SGHTA and CDR2 FQGNSA. The CDR3 spans 17 residues. CDR3 nucleotide sequence: TGTGCCAGCAGCTTAGTCGTTCGGGACAGGGGTACCGGGGAGCTGTTTTTT. Encoded protein: CASSLVVRDRGTGELFF.

This sequence joins TRBV6-1 and TRBJ1-2; TRBD1 is a possible D gene (5 bases). Germline CDR1 and CDR2: MNHNS and SASEGT. Trimming took 1 base from V and 0 from J, leaving 15 bases between them. The CDR3 extends over 17 amino acids. The CDR3 spells CASSEVGGFVANYGYTF. The CDR3 DNA is TGTGCCAGCAGTGAAGTGGGGGGGTTTGTAGCTAACTATGGCTACACCTTC.

This chain uses TRBV6-6 with TRBJ1-2; D gene ambiguous. The V gene's germline CDR1 is MNHNY and CDR2 SVGAGI (reference sequence). The CDR3 loop spans 17 amino acids. The V end lost 5 bases, the J end lost 2 bases, and 21 bases lay between the germline ends. Here the CDR3 DNA reads TGTGCCAGCAGTCTTAGGACTGCCCCTTGGGAGAACTATGGCTACACCTTC. Its protein is CASSLRTAPWENYGYTF.

This clone was detected only once. The chain has TRBV5-1 and TRBJ2-5; 10 nucleotides line up with TRBD1. This CDR3 spans 18 amino acids. In germline, CDR1 is SGHRS, CDR2 YFSETQ. J lost 1 base, V lost 4 bases, and 13 bases had no gene match. The DNA for the CDR3 is TGCGCCAGCAGCGCTGGACAGGGGGGCCCTAGCCTCCAAGAGACCCAGTACTTC. This gives the protein CASSAGQGGPSLQETQYF. Variable domain in full (rest from reference TRBV5-1 and TRBJ2-5): KAGVTQTPRYLIKTRGQQVTLSCSPISGHRSVSWYQQTPGQGLQFLFEYFSETQRNKGNFPGRFSGRQFSNSRSEMNVSTLELGDSALYLCASSAGQGGPSLQETQYFGPGTRLLVL.

The chain combines TRBV7-3 with TRBJ2-1; 7 bases match TRBD2. This CDR3 comprises 15 residues. Germline V CDR1 and CDR2: SGHTA, FQGTGA. J lost 0 bases, V lost 5 bases, and 4 bases had no gene match. The CDR3 DNA follows: TGTGCCAGCAGCCGTCTAGCGGCCTCCTACAATGAGCAGTTCTTC. As protein: CASSRLAASYNEQFF.

The chain uses TRBV19 and TRBJ1-5; no definite D call. The CDR3 is 15 amino acids. V was trimmed by 7 bases and J by 5 bases, leaving 18 bases between them. CDR1 and CDR2 (germline): LNHDA, SQIVND (reference sequence). CDR3 bases: TGTGCCAGTACTCCTTCGGGAGGGTCTCATCAGCCCCAGCATTTT. Protein sequence: CASTPSGGSHQPQHF.

V usage is TRBV7-9 and J usage is TRBJ1-4; possible D gene TRBD1, 5 bases. Per the germline V gene, CDR1 is SEHNR and CDR2 is FQNEAQ (reference sequence). The CDR3 totals 17 residues. V lost 5 bases and J 2 bases, leaving 18 bases between the germline ends. CDR3 residues: CASSPAGVRVTNEKLFF. The CDR3 DNA is TGTGCCAGCAGCCCGGCGGGGGTGAGGGTTACTAATGAAAAACTGTTTTTT.

The chain combines TRBV5-6 with TRBJ2-4; D is uncertain. The CDR3 runs to 13 residues. Germline assignment: CDR1 SGHDT and CDR2 YYEEEE. The V end lost 1 base, the J end lost 8 bases, and 10 bases lay between the germline ends. The CDR3: CASSLTTYYIQYF. For the CDR3, the DNA is TGTGCCAGCAGCTTGACCACTTATTACATTCAGTACTTC.

The CDR3 loop reads CASRRTGANYGYTF. CDR3 DNA: TGTGCCAGCAGGCGGACAGGGGCTAACTATGGCTACACCTTC. This chain connects TRBV27 to TRBJ1-2; 9 nucleotides line up with TRBD1. Losses at the gene ends were 6 bases for V and 0 bases for J; bases not matched to a gene: 2. This CDR3 is 14 amino acids long. The germline CDR1 and CDR2 sequences are MNHEY and SMNVEV (reference sequence).

The V gene is TRBV4-3, the J gene TRBJ1-1; 9 bases align to TRBD1. Germline CDR1 is LGHNA and CDR2 is YSLEER. CDR3 length equals 17 residues. V was clipped by 0 bases and J by 4 bases; unmatched bases: 9. The CDR3 sequence is CASSQDLRDRVVTEAFF. DNA for the CDR3: TGCGCCAGCAGCCAAGACCTCCGGGACAGGGTGGTCACTGAAGCTTTCTTT.

The genes are TRBV6-5 and TRBJ1-6; TRBD1 matches 9 bases. This CDR3 comprises 15 residues. Trimming removed 6 bases from V and 4 bases from J; junction bases left unmatched: 4. The germline V gene encodes CDR1 MNHEY and CDR2 SVGAGI. For the CDR3, the DNA is TGTGCCAGCAGACAGGGGGCGCAATATAATTCACCCCTCCACTTT. It encodes CASRQGAQYNSPLHF.

This clone was recorded only once. V usage is TRBV18 and J usage is TRBJ2-7; 8 nucleotides align to TRBD1. The germline CDR1 and CDR2 sequences are KGHSH and LQKENI. V dropped 3 bases and J dropped 1; count of bases not matched to a gene: 8. The CDR3 consists of 16 residues. The CDR3 here is CASSPPLGTGSYEQYF. The CDR3 DNA reads as TGTGCCAGCTCACCCCCTCTCGGGACAGGTTCCTACGAGCAGTACTTC.

The rearrangement joins TRBV3-1 (or the pseudogene TRBV3-2) to TRBJ1-2; no clear D gene. Germline V gene sequence: CDR1 LGHDT, CDR2 YNNKEL (reference sequence). The CDR3 sequence is 12 residues long. The V and J ends lost 4 bases and 4 bases respectively, with 7 bases between them. This chain's CDR3 is CASSRAVYGYTF. The CDR3 DNA reads TGTGCCAGCAGCCGAGCTGTCTATGGCTACACCTTC.